The entry below gives a single TCR beta chain sequence along with its context. Repertoires were generated with immunoSEQ multiplex PCR, while TCRdb's copy carries only in-frame clones and drops some. Here the sample spans around 77,000 clones, roughly 84% being singletons. The data derive from a study of blood T cell repertoires in COVID-19. Study background: T cells, B-cell-depleted T cells, or PBMCs provided the cDNA or gDNA that served as material.

Seattle patient enrollment occurred during active infection, with longitudinal follow-up thereafter. With 0 bases removed from V and 13 bases from J, the gap between germline ends came to 12 bases. Germline V CDR1 and CDR2: MNHNS, SASEGT. This CDR3 comprises 13 residues. This sequence joins TRBV6-1 and TRBJ1-4; D unresolved. The source material was peripheral blood. This TCR came from a young man with COVID-19, enrolled during active disease. CDR3 coding DNA: TGTGCCAGCAGTGAAGCGTATCGAGATGGACTGTTTTTT. Protein: CASSEAYRDGLFF.